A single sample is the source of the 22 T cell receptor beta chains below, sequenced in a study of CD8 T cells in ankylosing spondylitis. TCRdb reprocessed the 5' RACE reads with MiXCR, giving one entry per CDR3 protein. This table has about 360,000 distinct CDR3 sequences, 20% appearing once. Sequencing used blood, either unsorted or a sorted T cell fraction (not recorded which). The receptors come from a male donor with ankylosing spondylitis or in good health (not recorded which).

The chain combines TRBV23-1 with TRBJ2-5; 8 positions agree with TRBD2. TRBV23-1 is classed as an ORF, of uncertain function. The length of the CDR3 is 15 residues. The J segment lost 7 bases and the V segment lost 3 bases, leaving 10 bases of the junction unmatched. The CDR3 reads CASSHYGLARGTQYF. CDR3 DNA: TGCGCCAGCAGTCACTATGGACTAGCTAGAGGGACCCAGTACTTC.

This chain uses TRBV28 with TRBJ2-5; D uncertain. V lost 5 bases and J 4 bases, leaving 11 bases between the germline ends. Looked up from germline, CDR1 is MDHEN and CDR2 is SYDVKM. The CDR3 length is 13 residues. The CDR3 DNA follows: TGTGCCAGCAGTCCTCTAGATGGAGAGACCCAGTACTTC. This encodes CASSPLDGETQYF.

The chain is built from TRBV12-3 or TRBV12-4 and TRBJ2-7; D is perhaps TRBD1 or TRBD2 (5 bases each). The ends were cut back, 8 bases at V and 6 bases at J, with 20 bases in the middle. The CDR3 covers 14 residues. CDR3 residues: CASSGGPRVAEQYF. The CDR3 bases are TGTGCCAGCTCTGGGGGACCCCGCGTGGCCGAGCAGTACTTC.

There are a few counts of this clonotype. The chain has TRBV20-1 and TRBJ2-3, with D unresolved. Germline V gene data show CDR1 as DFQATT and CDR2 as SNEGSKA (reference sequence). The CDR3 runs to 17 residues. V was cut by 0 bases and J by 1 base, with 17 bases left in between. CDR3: CSARDYYLDRGTDTQYF. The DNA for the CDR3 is TGCAGTGCTAGAGATTACTATTTAGATAGGGGCACAGATACGCAGTATTTT.

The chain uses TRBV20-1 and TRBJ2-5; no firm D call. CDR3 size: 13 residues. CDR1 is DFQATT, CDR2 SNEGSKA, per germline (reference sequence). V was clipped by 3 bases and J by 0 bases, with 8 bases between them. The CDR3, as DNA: TGCAGTGCTAGGCAGTCGGACCAAGAGACCCAGTACTTC. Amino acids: CSARQSDQETQYF.

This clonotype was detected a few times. CDR3 DNA: TGTGCCACCAGGGTTAGGGCGAACACTGAAGCTTTCTTT. This translates into CATRVRANTEAFF. This rearrangement joins TRBV10-3 to TRBJ1-1; D is perhaps TRBD1 (5 bases). The V gene's germline CDR1 is ENHRY and CDR2 SYGVKD. Deletions cut 10 bases from V and 1 base from J, with 13 bases between. This CDR3 has 13 residues.

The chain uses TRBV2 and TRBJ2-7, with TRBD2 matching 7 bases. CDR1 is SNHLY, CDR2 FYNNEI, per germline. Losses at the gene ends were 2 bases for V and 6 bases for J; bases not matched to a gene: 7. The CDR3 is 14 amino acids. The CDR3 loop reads CASSERGGRGEQYF. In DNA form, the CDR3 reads TGTGCCAGCAGTGAACGGGGAGGGCGCGGCGAGCAGTACTTC.

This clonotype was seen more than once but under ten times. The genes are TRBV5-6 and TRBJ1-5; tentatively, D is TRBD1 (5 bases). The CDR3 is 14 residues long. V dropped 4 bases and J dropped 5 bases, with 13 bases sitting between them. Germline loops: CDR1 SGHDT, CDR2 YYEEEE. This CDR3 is CASSPGQGHQPQHF. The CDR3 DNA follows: TGTGCCAGCAGCCCGGGGCAGGGACATCAGCCCCAGCATTTT. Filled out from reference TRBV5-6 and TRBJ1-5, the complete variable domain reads DAGVTQSPTHLIKTRGQQVTLRCSPKSGHDTVSWYQQALGQGPQFIFQYYEEEERQRGNFPDRFSGHQFPNYSSELNVNALLLGDSALYLCASSPGQGHQPQHFGDGTRLSIL.

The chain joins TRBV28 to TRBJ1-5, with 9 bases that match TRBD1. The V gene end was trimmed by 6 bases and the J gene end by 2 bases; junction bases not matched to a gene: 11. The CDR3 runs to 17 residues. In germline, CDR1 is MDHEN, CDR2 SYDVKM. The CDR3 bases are TGTGCCAGCAGAACGGATACAGGGGGCAGGGGCAATCAGCCCCAGCATTTT. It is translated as CASRTDTGGRGNQPQHF.

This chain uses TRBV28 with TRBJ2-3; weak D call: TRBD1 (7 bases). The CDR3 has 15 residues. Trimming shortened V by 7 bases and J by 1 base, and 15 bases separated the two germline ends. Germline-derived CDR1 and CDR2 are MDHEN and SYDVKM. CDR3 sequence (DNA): TGTGCCAGCATTACCGCAGGGGGGCGCACAGATACGCAGTATTTT. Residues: CASITAGGRTDTQYF.

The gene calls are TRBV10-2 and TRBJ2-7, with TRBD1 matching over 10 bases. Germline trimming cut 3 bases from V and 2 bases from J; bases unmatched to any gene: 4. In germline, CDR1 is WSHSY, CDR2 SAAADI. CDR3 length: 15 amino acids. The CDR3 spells CASSDPGQGTYEQYF. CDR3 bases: TGCGCCAGCAGTGACCCGGGACAGGGGACCTACGAGCAGTACTTC.

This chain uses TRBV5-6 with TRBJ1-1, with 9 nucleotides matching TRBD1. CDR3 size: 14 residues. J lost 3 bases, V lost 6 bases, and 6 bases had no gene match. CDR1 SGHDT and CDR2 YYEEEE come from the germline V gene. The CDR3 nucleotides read TGTGCCAGCAACTGGGACAGGGAGGACACTGAAGCTTTCTTT. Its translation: CASNWDREDTEAFF.

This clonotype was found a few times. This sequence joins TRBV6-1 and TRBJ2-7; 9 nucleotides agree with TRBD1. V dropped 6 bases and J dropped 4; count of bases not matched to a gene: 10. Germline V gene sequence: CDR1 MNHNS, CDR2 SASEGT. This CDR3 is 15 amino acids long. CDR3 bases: TGTGCCAGCAGCGCCCTGGGACAGGGTATTTACGAGCAGTACTTC. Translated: CASSALGQGIYEQYF.

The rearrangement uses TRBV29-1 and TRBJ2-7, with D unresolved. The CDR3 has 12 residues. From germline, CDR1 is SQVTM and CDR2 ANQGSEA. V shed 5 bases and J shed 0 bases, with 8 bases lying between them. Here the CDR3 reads CSVQSLSYEQYF. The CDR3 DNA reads TGCAGCGTTCAGTCGCTCTCCTACGAGCAGTACTTC.

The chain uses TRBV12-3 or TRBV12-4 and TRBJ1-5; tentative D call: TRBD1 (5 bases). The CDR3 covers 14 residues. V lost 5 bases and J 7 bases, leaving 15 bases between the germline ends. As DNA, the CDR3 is TGTGCCAGCAGTCATGGAGGGGTTAGACAGCCCCAGCATTTT. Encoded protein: CASSHGGVRQPQHF.

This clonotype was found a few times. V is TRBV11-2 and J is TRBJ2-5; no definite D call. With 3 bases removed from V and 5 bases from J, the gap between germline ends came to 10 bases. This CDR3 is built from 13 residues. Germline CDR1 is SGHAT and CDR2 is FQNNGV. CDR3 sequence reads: CASSFEGPETQYF. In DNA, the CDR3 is TGTGCCAGCAGCTTCGAAGGCCCTGAGACCCAGTACTTC.

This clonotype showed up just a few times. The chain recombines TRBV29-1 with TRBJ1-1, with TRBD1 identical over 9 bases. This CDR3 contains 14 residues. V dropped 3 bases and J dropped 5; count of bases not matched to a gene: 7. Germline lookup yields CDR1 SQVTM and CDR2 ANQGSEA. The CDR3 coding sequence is TGCAGCGTTGATGGGGGACAGGGAGTTACTGAAGCTTTCTTT. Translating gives CSVDGGQGVTEAFF. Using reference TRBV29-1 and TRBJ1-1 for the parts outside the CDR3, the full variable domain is SAVISQKPSRDICQRGTSLTIQCQVDSQVTMMFWYRQQPGQSLTLIATANQGSEATYESGFVIDKFPISRPNLTFSTLTVSNMSPEDSSIYLCSVDGGQGVTEAFFGQGTRLTVV.

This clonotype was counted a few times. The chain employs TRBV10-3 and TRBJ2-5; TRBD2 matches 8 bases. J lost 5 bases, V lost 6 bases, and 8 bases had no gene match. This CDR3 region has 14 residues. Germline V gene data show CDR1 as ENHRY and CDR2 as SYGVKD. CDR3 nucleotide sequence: TGTGCCATCAGCCTCGGGGGGGCCGGGGAGACCCAGTACTTC. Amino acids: CAISLGGAGETQYF.

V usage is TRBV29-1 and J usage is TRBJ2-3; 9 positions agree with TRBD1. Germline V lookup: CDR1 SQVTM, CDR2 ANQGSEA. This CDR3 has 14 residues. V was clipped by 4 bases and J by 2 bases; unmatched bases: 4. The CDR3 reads CSVGGTGYTDTQYF. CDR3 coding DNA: TGCAGCGTTGGAGGGACAGGGTACACAGATACGCAGTATTTT.

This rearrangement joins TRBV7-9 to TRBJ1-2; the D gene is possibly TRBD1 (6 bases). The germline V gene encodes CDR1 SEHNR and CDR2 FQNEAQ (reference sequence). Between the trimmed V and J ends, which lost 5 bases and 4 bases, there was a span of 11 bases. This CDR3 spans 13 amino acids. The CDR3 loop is CASSEMTGYGYTF. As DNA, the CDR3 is TGTGCCAGCAGCGAGATGACAGGCTATGGCTACACCTTC. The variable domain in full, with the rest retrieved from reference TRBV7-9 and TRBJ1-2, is DTGVSQNPRHKITKRGQNVTFRCDPISEHNRLYWYRQTLGQGPEFLTYFQNEAQLEKSRLLSDRFSAERPKGSFSTLEIQRTEQGDSAMYLCASSEMTGYGYTFGSGTRLTVV.

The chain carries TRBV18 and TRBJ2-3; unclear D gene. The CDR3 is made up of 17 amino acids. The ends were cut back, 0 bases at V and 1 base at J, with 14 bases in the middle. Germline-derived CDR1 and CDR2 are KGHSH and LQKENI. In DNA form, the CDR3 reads TGTGCCAGCTCACCACCGCGGATCGGAACTGGCACAGATACGCAGTATTTT. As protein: CASSPPRIGTGTDTQYF. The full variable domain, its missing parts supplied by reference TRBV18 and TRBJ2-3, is NAGVMQNPRHLVRRRGQEARLRCSPMKGHSHVYWYRQLPEEGLKFMVYLQKENIIDESGMPKERFSAEFPKEGPSILRIQQVVRGDSAAYFCASSPPRIGTGTDTQYFGPGTRLTVL.

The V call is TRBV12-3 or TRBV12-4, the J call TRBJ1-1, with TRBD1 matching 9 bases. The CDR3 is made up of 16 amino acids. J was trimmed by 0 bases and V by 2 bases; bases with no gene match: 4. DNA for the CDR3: TGTGCCAGCAGTTTACCACAGGGGGCGTTGAACACTGAAGCTTTCTTT. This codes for CASSLPQGALNTEAFF.